This entry lists 9 T cell receptor beta chains sequenced from one sample in a study of radiotherapy plus CTLA-4 blockade in lung cancer (dated by TCRdb to the late 2010s). The library was prepared using the immunoSEQ multiplex PCR assay. Held by TCRdb, this immuneACCESS table contains in-frame sequences only and omits some clones. Under half of the omission traces to an unresolved V gene where checked; the cause of the rest is unknown. Counted in this sample were about 36,000 clones; 75% to 90% of them appeared once. The top ten clonotypes cover about 5.6% of the sample. Here the sequenced sample was peripheral blood, taken from a patient treated with radiotherapy plus ipilimumab. The receptors stem from a human donor with non-small cell lung cancer who had stable disease on radiotherapy plus ipilimumab.

The genes are TRBV28 and TRBJ2-7; 9 positions agree with TRBD1. V was clipped by 10 bases and J by 5 bases; unmatched bases: 9. The CDR3 consists of 13 residues. The germline V gene encodes CDR1 MDHEN and CDR2 SYDVKM. The CDR3 DNA reads TGTGCCACCACGGGACAGGGTAGGAACGAGCAGTACTTC. It translates to CATTGQGRNEQYF.

V is TRBV7-9 and J is TRBJ1-2; 8 bases are a match to TRBD1. Germline CDR1 SEHNR, CDR2 FQNEAQ (reference sequence). The CDR3 covers 13 residues. J was trimmed by 8 bases and V by 5 bases; bases with no gene match: 7. CDR3 loop: CASSPQGAVGYTF. The CDR3 DNA follows: TGTGCCAGCAGCCCCCAGGGGGCGGTGGGCTACACCTTC.

Comments on this clone: The same CDR3 also results from other DNA sequences found in this sample. This chain joins TRBV28 and TRBJ2-1; 11 bases are a match to TRBD2. After removal of 3 bases from V and 4 bases from J, the junction contained 2 bases not matched to a gene. This CDR3 is built from 15 residues. The germline V gene encodes CDR1 MDHEN and CDR2 SYDVKM. The DNA of the CDR3 is TGTGCCAGCAGTTTGACTAGCGGGACTTACAATGAGCAGTTCTTC. Protein sequence: CASSLTSGTYNEQFF.

V gene TRBV10-3 combines with J gene TRBJ1-1; TRBD1 agrees at 8 bases. The CDR3 is 15 amino acids. After removal of 5 bases from V and 5 bases from J, the junction contained 10 bases not matched to a gene. Germline values: CDR1 ENHRY, CDR2 SYGVKD. The CDR3: CAISSPGGTGTEAFF. The CDR3 nucleotides read TGTGCCATCAGTTCGCCCGGTGGGACAGGAACTGAAGCTTTCTTT.

The chain joins TRBV9 to TRBJ2-4, with 9 bases aligning to TRBD2. With V trimmed by 4 bases and J by 7 bases, 6 bases remained unmatched. From germline, CDR1 is SGDLS and CDR2 YYNGEE. This CDR3 region has 14 residues. CDR3 in DNA: TGTGCCAGCAGCCCGCGGGAGGGCCCGAACATTCAGTACTTC. Protein sequence: CASSPREGPNIQYF.

V usage is TRBV7-2 and J usage is TRBJ2-3, with a tentative D call TRBD2 (5 bases). The CDR3 has 13 amino acids. The germline V gene encodes CDR1 SGHTA and CDR2 FQGNSA. Trimming took off 6 bases at V and 7 bases at J, with 14 bases between the two ends. CDR3 sequence (DNA): TGTGCCAGCAGTTCGAGGAGCGGAAATACGCAGTATTTT. Protein sequence: CASSSRSGNTQYF.

The chain carries TRBV6-4 and TRBJ2-1; 7 nucleotides match TRBD2. The CDR3 consists of 18 residues. J lost 2 bases, V lost 3 bases, and 13 bases had no gene match. Per germline, CDR1 MRHNA and CDR2 SNTAGT. In nucleotides, the CDR3 is TGTGCCAGCAGTGAAAATAGGCGTCGGCGGGAGACCTACAATGAGCAGTTCTTC. Amino acids: CASSENRRRRETYNEQFF.

J is TRBJ2-7 and V is TRBV4-1, with 8 bases aligning to TRBD2. The CDR3 runs to 16 residues. The J segment lost 2 bases and the V segment lost 4 bases, leaving 10 bases of the junction unmatched. From germline, CDR1 is MGHRA and CDR2 YSYEKL. CDR3 region: CASSPFQRELTYEQYF. For the CDR3, the DNA is TGCGCCAGCAGCCCCTTCCAGCGGGAGCTCACCTACGAGCAGTACTTC.

CDR3 sequence: CAAGGLTEAFF. The CDR3 DNA reads TGTGCCGCCGGGGGGCTCACCGAAGCTTTCTTT. The chain is built from TRBV19 and TRBJ1-1; maybe TRBD1 (6 bases). The CDR3 covers 11 residues. V was cut by 11 bases and J by 8 bases, with 15 bases left in between. Germline V gene lookup returns CDR1 LNHDA and CDR2 SQIVND (reference sequence).